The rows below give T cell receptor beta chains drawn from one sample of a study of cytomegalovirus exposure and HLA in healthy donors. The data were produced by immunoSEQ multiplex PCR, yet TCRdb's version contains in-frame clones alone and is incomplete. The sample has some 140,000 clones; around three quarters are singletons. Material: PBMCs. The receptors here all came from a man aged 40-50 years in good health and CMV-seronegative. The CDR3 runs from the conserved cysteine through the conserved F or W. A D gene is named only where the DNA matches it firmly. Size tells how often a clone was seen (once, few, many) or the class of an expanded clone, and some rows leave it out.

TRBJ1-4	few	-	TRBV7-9	TGTGCCAGCAGCGCCCAGGGGCTTGGTGAAAAACTGTTTTTT	CASSAQGLGEKLFF
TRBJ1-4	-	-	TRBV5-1	TGCGCCAGCCGCAGGACAGCTAATGAAAAACTGTTTTTT	CASRRTANEKLFF
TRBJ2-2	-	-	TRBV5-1	TGCGCCAGCAGTCACCGCTCCAGGGCGGCGGACACCGGGGAGCTGTTTTTT	CASSHRSRAADTGELFF
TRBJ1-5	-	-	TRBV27	TGTGCCAGCAGTAAACGACAGTACCAGCCCCAGCATTTT	CASSKRQYQPQHF
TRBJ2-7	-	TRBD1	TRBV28	TGTGCCAGCAGTTTACCTCAAAACAGGGGCATGACCTACGAGCAGTACTTC	CASSLPQNRGMTYEQYF
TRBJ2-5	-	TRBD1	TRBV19	TGTGCCAGTGCCCCCGGGACAGGGAGGGTTGAGACCCAGTACTTC	CASAPGTGRVETQYF
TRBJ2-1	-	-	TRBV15	TGTGCCACCAGCCCCCAACCGGGACTCAACAATGAGCAGTTCTTC	CATSPQPGLNNEQFF
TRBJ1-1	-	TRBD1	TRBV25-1	TGTGCCAGCAGTGAGACCGGGACAGAGTTTACTGAAGCTTTCTTT	CASSETGTEFTEAFF
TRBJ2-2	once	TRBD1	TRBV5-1	TGCGCCAGCAGCTCCCTAGGACAGGACTTGACCGGGGAGCTGTTTTTT	CASSSLGQDLTGELFF
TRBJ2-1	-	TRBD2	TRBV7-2	TGTGCCAGCAGCTTAGTGGCTAGCGGGAGTGTCAATGAGCAGTTCTTC	CASSLVASGSVNEQFF
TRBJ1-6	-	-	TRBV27	TGTGCCAGCACTCGGGGTGGATCACCCCTCCACTTT	CASTRGGSPLHF
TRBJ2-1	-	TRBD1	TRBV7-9	TGTGCCAGCAGCTTGTGGGACAGGGGGGATGAGCAGTTCTTC	CASSLWDRGDEQFF
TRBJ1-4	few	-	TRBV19	TGTGCCAGTTCTAGAAGCAAAGAAAAACTGTTTTTT	CASSRSKEKLFF
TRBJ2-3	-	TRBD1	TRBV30	TGTGCCTGGAGTGCAGGGACAGACTTTACGCAGTATTTT	CAWSAGTDFTQYF
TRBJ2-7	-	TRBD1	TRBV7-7	TGTGCCAGCAGCTTGGGACAGGGGCCGACCTACGAGCAGTACTTC	CASSLGQGPTYEQYF
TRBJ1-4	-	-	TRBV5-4	TGTGCCAGCAGCCCGGACAATATGGATGAAAAACTGTTTTTT	CASSPDNMDEKLFF
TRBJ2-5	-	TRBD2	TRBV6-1	TGTGCCAGCAGTGAAATCCCTCCGATAGCGGGGGAGCAAGAGACCCAGTACTTC	CASSEIPPIAGEQETQYF
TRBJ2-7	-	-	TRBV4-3	TGCGCCAGCAGCCAAGATCCAGGCAGACAATCGTCCTACGAGCAGTACTTC	CASSQDPGRQSSYEQYF
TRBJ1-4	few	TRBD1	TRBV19	TGTGCCAGTAGTAGGGGACAGGGGGTTTATGAAAAACTGTTTTTT	CASSRGQGVYEKLFF
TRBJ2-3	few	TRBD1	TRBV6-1	TGTGCCAGCAGGCTAAGGGACAGGACCACAGATACGCAGTATTTT	CASRLRDRTTDTQYF
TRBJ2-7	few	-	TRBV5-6	TGTGCCAGCAGCTTGGCCTGGCCAAACGAGCAGTACTTC	CASSLAWPNEQYF
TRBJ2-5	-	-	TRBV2	TGTGCCAGCAGCCAACAAGAGACCCAGTACTTC	CASSQQETQYF
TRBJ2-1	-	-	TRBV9	TGTGCCAGCAGCGTAGAGCGGATTACCTACAATGAGCAGTTCTTC	CASSVERITYNEQFF
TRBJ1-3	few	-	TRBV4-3	TGCGCCAGCAGCCTCGACGACAGTGGAAACACCATATATTTT	CASSLDDSGNTIYF
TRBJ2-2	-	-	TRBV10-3	TGTGCCATCAGTGACAGGGGAGACACCGGGGAGCTGTTTTTT	CAISDRGDTGELFF
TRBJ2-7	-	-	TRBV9	TGTGCCAGCAGCCGCGATTCCTACGAGCAGTACTTC	CASSRDSYEQYF
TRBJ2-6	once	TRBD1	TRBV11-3	TGTGCCAGCAGCTCGGGACAGGGACGGGCTGGGGCCAACGTCCTGACTTTC	CASSSGQGRAGANVLTF
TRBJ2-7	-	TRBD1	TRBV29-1	TGCAGCGTTGGGACAGGGGAGTTC	CSVGTGEF
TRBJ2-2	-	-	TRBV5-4	TGTGCCAGCAGCTTGTACACGGGGGAGCTGTTTTTT	CASSLYTGELFF
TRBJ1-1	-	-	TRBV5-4	TGTGCCATGTTCCGACAGGAAGGGACTGAAGCTTTCTTT	CAMFRQEGTEAFF
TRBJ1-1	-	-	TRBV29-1	TGCAGCGTTGAAGATCCAGGGATCACTGAAGCTTTCTTT	CSVEDPGITEAFF
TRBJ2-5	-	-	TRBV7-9	TGTGCCAGCAGGCAACTAGCAGGGGAGACCCAGTACTTC	CASRQLAGETQYF
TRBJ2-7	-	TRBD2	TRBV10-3	TGTGCCATCAGTGGCCTAGCGGGAGCCTACGAGCAGTACTTC	CAISGLAGAYEQYF
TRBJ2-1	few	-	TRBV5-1	TGCGCCAGCAGCTCCGGGACATATACTTCCTACAATGAGCAGTTCTTC	CASSSGTYTSYNEQFF
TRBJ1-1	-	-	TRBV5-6	TGTGCCAGCAGCTTTCTTAGGCGGGGCGGGGACACTGAAGCTTTCTTT	CASSFLRRGGDTEAFF
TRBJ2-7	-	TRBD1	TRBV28	TGTGCCAGCAGAACCGGGACAGAAGTATACGAGCAGCACTTC	CASRTGTEVYEQHF
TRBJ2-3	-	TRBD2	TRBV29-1	TGCAGCGTTGAAGATAATCTAGCGGGAGATACGCAGTATTTT	CSVEDNLAGDTQYF
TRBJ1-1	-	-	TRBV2	TGTGCCAGTACTCTAAGGGGCGGAGTCATGAACACTGAAGCTTTCTTT	CASTLRGGVMNTEAFF
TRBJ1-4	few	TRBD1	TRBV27	TGTGCCAGCAGTTTGGGCAGGGGGCTCATGTTGGAAAAACTGTTTTTT	CASSLGRGLMLEKLFF
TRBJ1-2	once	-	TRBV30	TGTGCCTGGAGTGTAGTCGACTCATATGGCTACACCTTC	CAWSVVDSYGYTF
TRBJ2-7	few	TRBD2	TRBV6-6	TGTGCCAGCACTCCCGGACTAGCGGCCTCCTACGAGCAGTACTTC	CASTPGLAASYEQYF
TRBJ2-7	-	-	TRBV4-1	TGCGCCAGCAGCCAAGGTTCGAGGGCTGACGAGCAGTACTTC	CASSQGSRADEQYF
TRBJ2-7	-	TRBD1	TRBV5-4	TGTGCCAGCAGCCCGGACAGGGTGTTCGTAAAGTACGAGCAGTACTTC	CASSPDRVFVKYEQYF
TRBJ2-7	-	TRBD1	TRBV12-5	TGTGCTAGTGCCAACCAGGGGGCCCTCTCCTACGAGCAGTACTTC	CASANQGALSYEQYF
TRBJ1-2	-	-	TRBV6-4	TGTGCCAGCAGTTCTGCAGTCGGGAGTGGCTACACCTTC	CASSSAVGSGYTF
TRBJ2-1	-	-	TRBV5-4	TGTGCCAGCAGCTTGATCCAGGCGTACGATGAGCAGTTCTTC	CASSLIQAYDEQFF
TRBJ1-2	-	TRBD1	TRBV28	TGTGCCAGCAGACGACAGGGGGCCGGGGGCTATGGCTACACCTTC	CASRRQGAGGYGYTF
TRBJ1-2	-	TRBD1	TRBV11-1	TGTGCCAGCAGCTTACCCCTGGCCGACAGGGACGCTAACTATGGCTACACCTTC	CASSLPLADRDANYGYTF
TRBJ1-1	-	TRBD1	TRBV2	TGTGCCAGCAATATCCGGGGACAGGGGAACACTGAAGCTTTCTTT	CASNIRGQGNTEAFF
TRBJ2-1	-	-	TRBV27	TGTGCCAGCAGCTCGGGACTCGGTTACAATGAGCAGTTCTTC	CASSSGLGYNEQFF
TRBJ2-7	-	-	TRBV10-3	TGTGCCATCAGTGATCAGGGCAAGGGGTCCTACGAGCAGTACTTC	CAISDQGKGSYEQYF
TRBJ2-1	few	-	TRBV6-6	TGTGCCAGCAGTTACGCAGGGGAGGGGGGCTACAATGAGCAGTTCTTC	CASSYAGEGGYNEQFF
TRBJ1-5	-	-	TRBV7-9	TGTGCCAGCAGCTTCGGTACTGATAGCAATCAGCCCCAGCATTTT	CASSFGTDSNQPQHF
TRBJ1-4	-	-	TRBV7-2	TGTGCCAGCAGCTTAAATGGCCAGAATGAAAAACTGTTTTTT	CASSLNGQNEKLFF
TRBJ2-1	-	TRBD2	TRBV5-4	TGTGCCAGCGCGGTGGGTTTACGAGCGGGGGGGGACAATGAGCAGTTCTTC	CASAVGLRAGGDNEQFF
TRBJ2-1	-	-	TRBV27	TGTGCCAGCAGTTTAGTGGAGGGGAATGAGCAGTTCTTC	CASSLVEGNEQFF
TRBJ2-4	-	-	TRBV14	TGTGCCAGCAGCCAAGACAGGGTCATTCAGTACTTC	CASSQDRVIQYF
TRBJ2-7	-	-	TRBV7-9	TGTGCCAGCAGGGTCGGTTCCGAGCAGTACTTC	CASRVGSEQYF
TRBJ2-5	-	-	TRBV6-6	TGTGCCAGCAGTCCTCGGGAGCTCCGGCTACAAGAGACCCAGTACTTC	CASSPRELRLQETQYF